This T cell receptor (beta chain) came from a study of identical twins. Findings and caveats of the study: The study based its conclusions on cross-sectional statistical analysis and did not follow the same donors. With beta out-of-frame sequences, excess sharing by twins was weaker.

This clonotype has at least ten counts. What it binds is not known. A universal primer site came from template switching; cDNA carried unique molecular identifiers. Each CDR3 protein gets one entry after TCRdb re-called the 5' RACE reads with MiXCR. The sample includes a few hundred thousand distinct CDR3 sequences, approximately 8.6% of them seen just once. Germline CDR1 reads MNHEY; CDR2 reads SMNVEV (reference sequence). The CDR3 totals 14 residues. Trimming cost V 5 bases and J 7 bases, with 17 bases left between them. The same specimen was also included in a second study, on yellow fever vaccine responses in identical twins.

Sample: CD8+ T cells sorted from blood. This sequence was found in a woman between 18 and 30 years old in good health. The chain carries TRBV27 and TRBJ2-5, with D possibly called TRBD1 or TRBD2 (5 bases each). The CDR3: CASSSPGTQTTQYF. In DNA form, the CDR3 reads TGTGCCAGCAGTAGCCCCGGGACCCAAACGACCCAGTACTTC.